The entry below gives a single T cell receptor (beta chain) sequence along with its context. The antigen remains unidentified. This entry is derived from a study of Graves' ophthalmopathy and Graves' hyperthyroidism. On the study more broadly: The authors defined stable hyperthyroidism as no ophthalmopathy within 18 months of follow-up.

Amplification of the TCR beta CDR3 regions used RNA transcripts (as template). First-round RT-PCR employed HTBI primers, with a second-round multiplex PCR after it. Using its own MiXCR run on the multiplex PCR reads, TCRdb lists one record per CDR3 protein. Here the sample spans around 1.1 million distinct CDR3 sequences, about 36% being singletons. It was on clinical symptoms, serum thyroxine, TRAb, thyroid ultrasound and orbital computed tomography that diagnosis relied. Study-level findings and limits: The model forecast ophthalmopathy progression, reaching under 71% sensitivity and approximately 79% specificity. Most expanded thyroid clonotypes above 0.001 frequency also appeared in blood.

The sample comprised peripheral blood or thyroid tissue (not recorded which). This receptor was identified in an adult man with Graves' hyperthyroidism.

This CDR3 is CASSPAGTSGSEFGYEQYF. Written as DNA, the CDR3 is TGTGCCAGCAGCCCGGCCGGGACTAGCGGGAGTGAGTTTGGGTACGAGCAGTACTTC. The genes are TRBV11-1 and TRBJ2-5; 14 nucleotides line up with TRBD2. The J call could be wrong; TRBJ2-7 is a better fit for the DNA end. The germline V gene encodes CDR1 SGHAT and CDR2 FQDESV (reference sequence). The CDR3 extends over 19 amino acids.